The sequence of this T cell receptor beta chain was determined in a study of human CD4 T cells and Enterobacteriaceae. All CD4+ cells other than CD45RA+CCR7+CD95- naive cells were sorted as memory, over 95% pure. V gave up 1 base and J gave up 2 bases, with 4 bases separating them. The germline CDR1 and CDR2 sequences are SGHVS and FQNEAQ. CDR3 length: 13 amino acids. Study-level results: Ex vivo reactivity came only from nucleotide matches to CFSE-low cultures.

To note about this clone: Antigen specificity is unknown.

Ex vivo total memory CD4+ samples were deeply sequenced, detecting one cell in 200,000. Sequencing used immunoSEQ multiplex PCR; TCRdb keeps in-frame clones, though not all of them. The table lists about 29,000 clones, roughly 80% of them singletons, with around 0.91% in the top ten. This chain connects TRBV7-8 to TRBJ2-3; D is uncertain. This TCR was recovered from a human donor in good health. The sequencing input was memory CD4+ T cells from blood. The CDR3 DNA reads as TGTGCCAGCAGCTTAGGCCTCACAGATACGCAGTATTTT. This sequence encodes CASSLGLTDTQYF.